This T cell receptor (beta chain) originates from a study of OX40 agonist ivuxolimab in advanced cancers. A remark on this clone: Its antigen is currently unknown.

Study outcomes and limitations: At doses 0.1 to 3.0 mg/kg, CD4+ and CD8+ clones expanded.

V lost 0 bases to trimming and J lost 1 base, with 9 bases between them. This CDR3 spans 15 amino acids. CDR1 and CDR2 from the germline V gene are MGHRA and YSYEKL. Using immunoSEQ multiplex PCR, the repertoire was profiled, and TCRdb retains in-frame clones only, with some absent. The table shows 45,000 to 50,000 clones, with about 85% occurring only once. The V and J genes are TRBV4-1 and TRBJ1-1; no clear D gene. The clonotype originates from an adult with an advanced solid tumor such as melanoma, head and neck, liver or kidney cancer. The material sequenced was CD4+ or CD8+ T cells sorted from blood, taken in a trial of the OX40 agonist ivuxolimab. The CDR3 DNA follows: TGCGCCAGCAGCCAAGATGTCCAATCGAACACTGAAGCTTTCTTT. Its protein product is CASSQDVQSNTEAFF.